This is a list of T cell receptor beta chains from one sample in a study of Ad26.COV2.S vaccination and SARS-CoV-2 variants. This table comes from immunoSEQ multiplex PCR, and its TCRdb copy is limited to in-frame clones, with some not included. The top ten hold around 3.5% of the sample, which has about 280,000 clones, more than 75% seen once. The starting material was peripheral blood, obtained in a trial of Ad26.COV2.S vaccine versus placebo. These receptors originate from a person aged 18-65 years who received the Ad26.COV2.S COVID-19 vaccine or a placebo. Each CDR3 is given with its conserved first and last residue. D genes are given only for firm matches. Clone size is not always given. Where it is, it says once, few, many or a class for expanded clones.

j_call | d_call | clone_size | v_call | cdr3_length | cdr3_aa | cdr3_nt
TRBJ2-1 | . | . | TRBV3-1/TRBV3-2 | 16 | CASSQDFSGPRNEQFF | TGTGCCAGCAGCCAAGATTTTAGCGGCCCCCGAAATGAGCAGTTCTTC
TRBJ2-5 | . | . | TRBV20-1 | 13 | CSASKALKETQYF | TGCAGTGCTAGTAAGGCATTGAAAGAGACCCAGTACTTC
TRBJ2-7 | TRBD2 | . | TRBV7-6 | 15 | CASSLAGSSSYEQYF | TGTGCCAGCAGCCTAGCGGGATCCAGCTCCTACGAGCAGTACTTC
TRBJ1-5 | TRBD1 | . | TRBV4-1 | 17 | CASSQIQGQYSNQPQHF | TGCGCCAGCAGCCAAATCCAGGGACAGTATAGCAATCAGCCCCAGCATTTT
TRBJ2-2 | . | . | TRBV19 | 12 | CASMHKAGELFF | TGTGCCAGCATGCATAAGGCCGGGGAGCTGTTTTTT
TRBJ2-7 | . | . | TRBV5-5 | 17 | CASRPGQTIFNLYEQYF | TGTGCCAGCAGGCCGGGCCAGACTATTTTCAACTTATACGAGCAGTACTTC
TRBJ1-2 | . | . | TRBV2 | 13 | CASRPDDDYGYTF | TGTGCCAGCAGGCCGGATGATGACTATGGCTACACCTTC
TRBJ2-5 | . | . | TRBV3-1/TRBV3-2 | 16 | CASSRRTPHGGETQYF | TGTGCCAGCAGCCGCCGAACGCCCCACGGAGGGGAGACCCAGTACTTC
TRBJ2-2 | . | . | TRBV27 | 15 | CASSSSAGITGELFF | TGTGCCAGCAGTTCCAGCGCAGGGATCACCGGGGAGCTGTTTTTT
TRBJ2-3 | . | . | TRBV29-1 | 11 | CSVGGTDTQYF | TGCAGCGTTGGGGGCACAGATACGCAGTATTTT
TRBJ2-3 | TRBD2 | . | TRBV7-3 | 14 | CASSRLGLTDTQYF | TGTGCCAGCAGCCGCTTGGGACTAACAGATACGCAGTATTTT
TRBJ2-7 | . | . | TRBV4-1 | 14 | CASSRTESSYEQYF | TGCGCCAGCAGCCGGACAGAGAGCTCCTACGAGCAGTACTTC
TRBJ1-1 | . | . | TRBV7-9 | 15 | CASSPAAGRNTEAFF | TGTGCCAGCAGCCCCGCCGCGGGGCGGAACACTGAAGCTTTCTTT
TRBJ1-1 | . | once | TRBV7-9 | 15 | CASSSGLAGNTEAFF | TGTGCCAGCAGCTCCGGTCTGGCGGGTAACACTGAAGCTTTCTTT
TRBJ2-7 | TRBD2 | . | TRBV10-3 | 18 | CAISGEGGRTSSSYEQYF | TGTGCCATCAGTGGGGAAGGCGGGAGAACCTCATCCTCCTACGAGCAGTACTTC
TRBJ2-7 | . | . | TRBV5-1 | 14 | CASSLAAPGLEQYF | TGCGCCAGCAGCTTAGCGGCCCCCGGGCTAGAGCAGTACTTC
TRBJ2-5 | . | . | TRBV15 | 15 | CATSSRELLWGTQYF | TGTGCCACCAGCAGTAGAGAACTCTTATGGGGGACCCAGTACTTC
TRBJ1-2 | . | . | TRBV5-1 | 13 | CASTPTLNYGYTF | TGCGCCAGCACACCGACACTTAACTATGGCTACACCTTC
TRBJ1-3 | TRBD1 | . | TRBV5-6 | 14 | CASSRDSSGNTIYF | TGTGCCAGCAGTCGGGACAGCTCTGGAAACACCATATATTTT
TRBJ1-2 | TRBD1 | . | TRBV28 | 15 | CASSAGTATNYGYTF | TGTGCCAGCAGCGCCGGGACAGCTACTAACTATGGCTACACCTTC